This is a list of T cell receptor beta chains from one sample in a study of immune characteristics of hereditary and idiopathic chronic pancreatitis. Measured with immunoSEQ multiplex PCR; TCRdb has only the in-frame clones, and not every one. The table lists around 6,200 clones, about 70% of them singletons. Sequencing input: pancreas tissue with hereditary chronic pancreatitis. These receptors came from a human donor with chronic pancreatitis. Each CDR3 is given with its conserved first and last residue. The D gene is left open where the match is weak. For some rows the clone size is stated as once, few or many, or as a class when expanded; others skip it.

>NA|NA|TRBV6-5|TRBJ2-7
TGTGCCAGCAGTTCCACTGGATACGAGCAGTACTTC
CASSSTGYEQYF
>NA|NA|TRBV29-1|TRBJ1-2
TGCAGCGTTGATTTTTGGGAAAAGGGCTACACCTTC
CSVDFWEKGYTF
>NA|few|TRBV7-2|TRBJ2-5
TGTGCCAGCAGCGAAGACATGGGTGGGGCCCAGTACTTC
CASSEDMGGAQYF
>NA|NA|TRBV7-2|TRBJ1-6
TGTGCCAGCAGCTTAAGGTGGGACGGAAATTCACCCCTCCACTTT
CASSLRWDGNSPLHF
>TRBD1|NA|TRBV29-1|TRBJ2-4
TGCAGCGTTGAGAGGGACAGGGGATCCAAAAACATTCAGTACTTC
CSVERDRGSKNIQYF
>TRBD2|NA|TRBV6-4|TRBJ2-3
TGTGCCAGCAGTGACTCGAGCGGGGGGGCAGATACGCAGTATTTT
CASSDSSGGADTQYF
>NA|few|TRBV18|TRBJ1-6
TGTGCCAGCTCACGGAGGTCAGATAATTCACCCCTCCACTTT
CASSRRSDNSPLHF
>NA|NA|TRBV6-4|TRBJ1-5
TGTGCCAGCAGTCGGGACAGCAATCAGCCCCAGCATTTT
CASSRDSNQPQHF
>TRBD1|NA|TRBV28|TRBJ1-4
TGTGCCAGCAGTTTCCGCGGGACAGTGGGTAATGAAAAACTGTTTTTT
CASSFRGTVGNEKLFF
>TRBD1|NA|TRBV2|TRBJ2-2
TGTGCCAGCAGTTCTCAGGGGGCTCCCGGGGAGCTGTTTTTT
CASSSQGAPGELFF
>NA|few|TRBV6-4|TRBJ1-5
TGTGCCAGCAGTGAGACAGACAATCAGCCCCAGCATTTT
CASSETDNQPQHF
>TRBD1|NA|TRBV27|TRBJ1-5
TGTGCCTGTGCCGGGACAGGAAATCAGCCCCAGCATTTT
CACAGTGNQPQHF
>NA|NA|TRBV30|TRBJ1-5
TGTGCCTGGAGTGAAGGTTGGAGGGGCAATCAGCCCCAGCATTTT
CAWSEGWRGNQPQHF
>NA|NA|TRBV19|TRBJ1-2
TGTGCCAGTAGTATTGAGAGTGGGGGAAACTATGGCTACACCTTC
CASSIESGGNYGYTF
>NA|NA|TRBV12-3/TRBV12-4|TRBJ1-2
TGTGCCAGCAGTTCCGATGGGGGGTACTACACCTTC
CASSSDGGYYTF
>NA|large|TRBV6-5|TRBJ1-5
TGTGCCAGCAGTTACAGTGTAGGCCAGCCCCAGCATTTT
CASSYSVGQPQHF
>TRBD2|NA|TRBV6-5|TRBJ2-1
TGTGCCAGCAGTTACGAGCGGGGGGCCTACAATGAGCAGTTCTTC
CASSYERGAYNEQFF
>NA|NA|TRBV18|TRBJ1-2
TGTGCCAGCGCAGGGCTTCAGGACTATGGCTACACCTTC
CASAGLQDYGYTF
>NA|NA|TRBV6-5|TRBJ2-3
TGTGCCAGCAGTTACTCCCGGGACGGCCAAGATACGCAGTATTTT
CASSYSRDGQDTQYF
>NA|NA|TRBV5-1|TRBJ1-2
TGCGCCAGCACCCCGGGCTCGGCAGGACCCCCCGCCTTC
CASTPGSAGPPAF
>TRBD2|NA|TRBV6-1|TRBJ2-5
TGTGCCAGCAGTGAAGCGGCGGGGGGTGGTCAAGAGACCCAGTACTTC
CASSEAAGGGQETQYF
>NA|NA|TRBV4-2|TRBJ2-7
TGTGCCAGCAGCCAAGATTGGGGGGGGCTAAACGAGCAGTACTTC
CASSQDWGGLNEQYF
>TRBD2|NA|TRBV9|TRBJ2-6
TGTGCCAGCAGCGTTGGGCAAGCGGGGAGCTCTGGGGCCAACGTCCTGACTTTC
CASSVGQAGSSGANVLTF
>NA|NA|TRBV5-6|TRBJ2-1
TGTGCCAGCAGCTTGGCCGCGAGGGGAGGGGGCAATGAGCAGTTCTTC
CASSLAARGGGNEQFF
>TRBD2|NA|TRBV7-2|TRBJ2-2
TGTGCCAGCAGCTTAGTTCCGAGCGGGGGGGCCTTCAGAGGCGGGGAGCTGTTTTTT
CASSLVPSGGAFRGGELFF
>TRBD1|NA|TRBV30|TRBJ2-1
TGTGCCTCCTATACAGGGGCTAATCTTTACAATGAGCAGTTCTTC
CASYTGANLYNEQFF
>NA|NA|TRBV4-3|TRBJ1-3
TGCGCCAGCAGCCAAGAAGTGAATATGTTCTCCAGCTCTGGAAACACCATATATTTT
CASSQEVNMFSSSGNTIYF
>TRBD1|NA|TRBV6-2/TRBV6-3|TRBJ1-2
TGTGCCAGCAGTTACGGGGGACAGGGGGCGCGAGGCTACACCTTC
CASSYGGQGARGYTF
>NA|few|TRBV7-6|TRBJ2-3
TGTGCCAGCAGCCTTCGGGGGCTCGACACAGATACGCAGTATTTT
CASSLRGLDTDTQYF
>NA|NA|TRBV6-1|TRBJ2-6
TGTGCCAGCAGTGAAAGGGGGACCGGGGCCAACGTCCTGACTTTC
CASSERGTGANVLTF
>NA|medium-sized|TRBV7-6|TRBJ1-2
TGTGCCAGCAGCTTGGGGGGAGTGACACCGTACACCTTC
CASSLGGVTPYTF
>TRBD1|once|TRBV7-6|TRBJ2-2
TGTGCCAGCAGCCCCCAGGGGGCGGCCGGGGAGCTGTTTTTT
CASSPQGAAGELFF
>TRBD1|NA|TRBV27|TRBJ1-2
TGTGCCAGCAGGACCGGACAGGGTGCCTATGGCTACACCTTC
CASRTGQGAYGYTF
>NA|NA|TRBV20-1|TRBJ2-5
TGCAGTGCTAGCGGGGAAGAGACCCAGTACTTC
CSASGEETQYF
>NA|NA|TRBV5-8|TRBJ1-6
TGTGCCAGCAGCCCCTTGGGGACTTTTAGCTCCTATAATTCACCCCTCCACTTT
CASSPLGTFSSYNSPLHF
>NA|few|TRBV30|TRBJ1-3
TGTGCCTGGATGGACTCTGGAAACACCATATATTTT
CAWMDSGNTIYF
>NA|NA|TRBV29-1|TRBJ1-2
TGCAGCGTTGAAGAGGCTTATGGCTACACCTTC
CSVEEAYGYTF
>NA|NA|TRBV7-6|TRBJ2-1
TGTGCCAGCAGCTTGGGGCGGAGTGAGCAGTTCTTC
CASSLGRSEQFF
>NA|once|TRBV2|TRBJ1-1
TGTGCCAGCAGTCATGGGGGATTGAACACTGAAGCTTTCTTT
CASSHGGLNTEAFF
>TRBD1|NA|TRBV6-6|TRBJ1-5
TGTGCCAGCAGTACACGAACAGGGGGCCCCCAGCATTTT
CASSTRTGGPQHF
>TRBD2|NA|TRBV11-3|TRBJ2-2
TGTGCCAGCAGCCCGGGGGGGCGCGGCACCGGGGAGCTGTTTTTT
CASSPGGRGTGELFF
>TRBD1|NA|TRBV5-1|TRBJ2-7
TGCGCCAGCAGCCGAGGACAGGGTGAATGGGACGAGCAGTACTTC
CASSRGQGEWDEQYF
>NA|medium-sized|TRBV4-1|TRBJ2-7
TGCGCCAGCAGCCAAGTATCGTCTTCCGAGCAGTACTTC
CASSQVSSSEQYF
>NA|NA|TRBV6-5|TRBJ1-1
TGTGCCAGCAGTTACGGGGGGACGAACACTGAAGCTTTCTTT
CASSYGGTNTEAFF
>NA|NA|TRBV28|TRBJ2-5
TGTGCCAGCAGTTTATGGCGAACAGGGTCCCAAGAGACCCAGTACTTC
CASSLWRTGSQETQYF
>NA|NA|TRBV9|TRBJ2-3
TGTGCCAGCAGCGTAGCTAGCACAGATACGCAGTATTTT
CASSVASTDTQYF
>TRBD1|NA|TRBV5-6|TRBJ2-7
TGTGCCAGCAGCCCAGACAGGGGGCCCTCCTACGAGCAGTACTTC
CASSPDRGPSYEQYF
>NA|NA|TRBV27|TRBJ1-1
TGTGCCAGCAGCCCTAGGACACGGACGACTGAAGCTTTCTTT
CASSPRTRTTEAFF
>TRBD2|NA|TRBV6-2/TRBV6-3|TRBJ2-3
TGTGCCAGCAGTTACTCGACTAGCGGGGGGGCAGATACGCAGTATTTT
CASSYSTSGGADTQYF
>NA|NA|TRBV6-5|TRBJ1-1
TGTGCCAGCAGCCGCGGAACTGAAGCTTTCTTT
CASSRGTEAFF
>NA|NA|TRBV12-3/TRBV12-4|TRBJ2-2
TGTGCCAGCAGTTACAGCACCGGGGAGCTGTTTTTT
CASSYSTGELFF
>TRBD2|NA|TRBV12-3/TRBV12-4|TRBJ2-1
TGTGCCAGCAGTCGGGACTACCACAATGAGCAGTTCTTC
CASSRDYHNEQFF
>NA|NA|TRBV18|TRBJ2-1
TGTGCCAGCTCACCACCGGCCGAGCCAAACAATGAGCAGTTCTTC
CASSPPAEPNNEQFF
>NA|NA|TRBV6-2/TRBV6-3|TRBJ2-2
TGTGCCAGCAGTTACGTGAACACCGGGGAGCTGTTTTTT
CASSYVNTGELFF
>NA|NA|TRBV2|TRBJ1-1
TGTGCCAGCAGTGCGGGAGGGGGCACTGAAGCTTTCTTT
CASSAGGGTEAFF
>NA|NA|TRBV10-3|TRBJ2-7
TGTGCCATCAGCCGGACTACCGACGAGCAGTACTTC
CAISRTTDEQYF